One sample yielded the 13 T cell receptor beta chains listed below, sequenced in a study of T-cell memory formation after mild COVID-19. TCRdb analysed the 5' RACE reads with MiXCR anew, one entry per CDR3 protein. The table lists around 200,000 distinct CDR3 sequences, 20% to 25% of them singletons, with more than 20% in the top ten. The sequenced sample consisted of PBMCs or a T cell subset sorted from them (not recorded which). These receptors were obtained from an adult woman who had mild COVID-19 (a few samples of this study predate the infection). Cell type and time point are not known.

The V gene is TRBV9, the J gene TRBJ2-1; weak D call: TRBD2 (6 bases). The V end was cut by 3 bases, the J end by 5 bases, with 12 bases between. The CDR3 is 14 amino acids. Germline lookup yields CDR1 SGDLS and CDR2 YYNGEE. The CDR3 sequence is CASSAGDLDNEQFF. For the CDR3, the DNA is TGTGCCAGCAGCGCGGGGGACCTCGACAATGAGCAGTTCTTC.

The CDR3 sequence is CASSLGPGGEQFF. The CDR3 coding sequence is TGTGCCAGCAGCTTAGGACCAGGGGGTGAGCAGTTCTTC. This sequence joins TRBV11-2 and TRBJ2-1, with 7 bases aligning to TRBD1. Trimming removed 1 base from V and 9 bases from J; junction bases left unmatched: 3. The CDR3 spans 13 residues. Germline CDR1 reads SGHAT; CDR2 reads FQNNGV.

The table lists this clonotype with a few counts. The chain is built from TRBV14 and TRBJ1-2; possibly TRBD1 for D (6 bases). There are 16 residues in the CDR3. V lost 0 bases to trimming and J lost 4 bases, with 15 bases between them. Germline V gene sequence: CDR1 SGHDN, CDR2 FVKESK. The CDR3 here is CASSQETGRLIYGYTF. DNA for the CDR3: TGTGCCAGCAGCCAAGAAACAGGGAGGTTGATCTATGGCTACACCTTC.

This clonotype was counted between two and nine times. The gene calls are TRBV2 and TRBJ2-7; TRBD1 or TRBD2 may be the D gene (6 bases each). V was cut by 3 bases and J by 4 bases, with 16 bases left in between. The CDR3 extends over 15 amino acids. Germline V gene data show CDR1 as SNHLY and CDR2 as FYNNEI. The CDR3 is CASSDPGGGGYEQYF. In DNA form, the CDR3 reads TGTGCCAGCAGTGACCCCGGGGGCGGAGGGTACGAGCAGTACTTC.

This clonotype was seen only a few times. J is TRBJ2-7 and V is TRBV29-1; D gene ambiguous. The CDR3 contains 13 residues. Germline V gene sequence: CDR1 SQVTM, CDR2 ANQGSEA. V lost 6 bases and J lost 1, with 13 bases in between. The CDR3 sequence: CSVTSPSSYEQYF. The CDR3 coding sequence is TGCAGCGTCACGAGCCCCTCTTCCTACGAGCAGTACTTC.

This chain links TRBV3-1 with TRBJ2-1; D remains unclear. Trimming removed 2 bases at V and 9 bases at J, with 14 bases between. This CDR3 is 14 amino acids long. Germline lookup yields CDR1 LGHDT and CDR2 YNNKEL (reference sequence). In DNA form, the CDR3 reads TGTGCCAGCAGCCAAAGTGCCACCTCTGGTGAGCAGTTCTTC. Protein sequence: CASSQSATSGEQFF.

The chain joins TRBV9 to TRBJ2-7, with D perhaps TRBD1 (5 bases). Germline lookup yields CDR1 SGDLS and CDR2 YYNGEE. This CDR3 comprises 14 residues. V dropped 0 bases and J dropped 4 bases, with 11 bases sitting between them. The CDR3 DNA follows: TGTGCCAGCAGCGTAGCTACAGGATTTTACGAGCAGTACTTC. Translating it yields CASSVATGFYEQYF.

This clonotype has a handful of counts. The chain couples TRBV13 to TRBJ2-3; 11 positions agree with TRBD1. Losses at the gene ends were 4 bases for V and 2 bases for J; bases not matched to a gene: 11. The CDR3 is 18 residues long. Germline CDR1 PRHDT, CDR2 FYEKMQ (reference sequence). CDR3 in amino acids: CASSSGTGGPPPTDTQYF. The CDR3 nucleotides read TGTGCCAGCAGCTCCGGGACAGGGGGTCCCCCCCCCACAGATACGCAGTATTTT.

The chain has TRBV2 and TRBJ1-1; possible D gene TRBD1, 6 bases. V was trimmed by 8 bases and J by 1 base, leaving 11 bases between them. Germline-derived CDR1 and CDR2 are SNHLY and FYNNEI. This CDR3 is 13 amino acids long. The CDR3 sequence is CASQTGANTEAFF. The CDR3 DNA is TGTGCCAGCCAGACAGGCGCGAACACTGAAGCTTTCTTT. The whole variable domain, filled in from reference TRBV2 and TRBJ1-1, reads EPEVTQTPSHQVTQMGQEVILRCVPISNHLYFYWYRQILGQKVEFLVSFYNNEISEKSEIFDDQFSVERPDGSNFTLKIRSTKLEDSAMYFCASQTGANTEAFFGQGTRLTVV.

The V call is TRBV20-1, the J call TRBJ2-1, with D perhaps given as TRBD1 or TRBD2 (6 bases each). CDR3 length equals 11 residues. Trimming cost V 5 bases and J 13 bases, with 15 bases left between them. Per the germline V gene, CDR1 is DFQATT and CDR2 is SNEGSKA (reference sequence). This CDR3 is CSAVPLGGQFF. The CDR3 nucleotides are TGCAGTGCTGTCCCCTTGGGGGGCCAGTTCTTC.

The CDR3 DNA reads TGCAGTGCTTCCCTAGGAACCCACGCGCTCGGAGGCTACACCTTC. Protein: CSASLGTHALGGYTF. The chain recombines TRBV20-1 with TRBJ1-2; D gene ambiguous. The germline V and J ends were trimmed by 5 bases and 8 bases, with 24 bases remaining between them. This CDR3 has 15 residues. Germline CDR1 DFQATT, CDR2 SNEGSKA (reference sequence).

The chain combines TRBV15 with TRBJ1-5; D gene ambiguous. Trimming stripped 1 base from V and 6 bases from J, with 10 bases between. The CDR3 has 14 residues. CDR1 and CDR2 from the germline V gene are LNHNV and YYDKDF (reference sequence). The CDR3 region is CATSRVRSFQPQHF. The CDR3 region has the DNA TGTGCCACCAGCAGAGTCCGGAGTTTTCAGCCCCAGCATTTT.

This clonotype was counted ten times or more. The chain recombines TRBV6-2 or TRBV6-3 with TRBJ2-1; perhaps TRBD2 as D (6 bases). The germline gives CDR1 MNHEY, CDR2 SVGEGT. V dropped 0 bases and J dropped 3 bases, with 15 bases sitting between them. This CDR3 contains 17 residues. The chain's CDR3 is CASSYSSPTRGYNEQFF. In nucleotides, the CDR3 is TGTGCCAGCAGTTACTCGAGCCCGACTAGAGGCTACAATGAGCAGTTCTTC.